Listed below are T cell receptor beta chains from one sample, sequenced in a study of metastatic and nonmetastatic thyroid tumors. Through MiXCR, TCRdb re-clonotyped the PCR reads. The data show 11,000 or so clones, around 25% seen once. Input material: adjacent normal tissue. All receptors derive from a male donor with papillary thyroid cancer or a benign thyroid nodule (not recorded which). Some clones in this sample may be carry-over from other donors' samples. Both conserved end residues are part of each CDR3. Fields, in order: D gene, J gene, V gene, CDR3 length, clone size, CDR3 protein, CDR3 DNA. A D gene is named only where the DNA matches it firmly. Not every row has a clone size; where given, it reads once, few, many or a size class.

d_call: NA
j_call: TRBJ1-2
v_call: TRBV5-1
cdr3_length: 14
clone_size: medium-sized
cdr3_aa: CASSLLDSSYGYTF
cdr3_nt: TGCGCCAGCAGCTTGCTTGACAGCAGCTATGGCTACACCTTC

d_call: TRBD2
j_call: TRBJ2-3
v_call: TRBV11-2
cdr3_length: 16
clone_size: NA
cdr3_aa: CASTDSGRLSTDTQYF
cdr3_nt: TGTGCCAGCACCGATAGCGGGAGGCTGAGCACAGATACGCAGTATTTT

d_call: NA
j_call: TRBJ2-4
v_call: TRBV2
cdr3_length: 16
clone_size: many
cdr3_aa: CASSEEYLLAKNIQYF
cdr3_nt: TGTGCCAGCAGTGAAGAGTATTTACTAGCCAAAAACATTCAGTACTTC

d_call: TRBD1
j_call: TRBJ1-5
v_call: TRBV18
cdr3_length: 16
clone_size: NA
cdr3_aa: CASSPAITGGNQPQHF
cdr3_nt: TGTGCCAGCTCACCCGCCATCACAGGGGGCAATCAGCCCCAGCATTTT

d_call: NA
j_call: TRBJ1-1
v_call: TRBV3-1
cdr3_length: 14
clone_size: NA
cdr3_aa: CANSQTGGNTEAFF
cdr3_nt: TGTGCCAACAGCCAAACAGGTGGGAACACTGAAGCTTTCTTT

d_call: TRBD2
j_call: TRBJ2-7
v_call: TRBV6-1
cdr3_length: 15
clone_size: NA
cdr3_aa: CASSGDGGVAYEQYF
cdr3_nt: TGTGCCAGCAGTGGGGATGGGGGGGTCGCCTACGAGCAGTACTTC

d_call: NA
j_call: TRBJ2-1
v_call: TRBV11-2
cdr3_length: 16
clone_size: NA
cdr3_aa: CASSLVLPGLNYDQFF
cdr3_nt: TGCGCCAGCAGCTTAGTTTTGCCAGGGTTGAATTATGATCAGTTCTTT

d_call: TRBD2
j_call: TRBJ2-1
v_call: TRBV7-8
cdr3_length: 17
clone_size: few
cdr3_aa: CASSLSSGGAIRNEQFF
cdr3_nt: TGTGCCAGCAGCTTATCCAGCGGGGGGGCAATTAGAAATGAGCAGTTCTTC

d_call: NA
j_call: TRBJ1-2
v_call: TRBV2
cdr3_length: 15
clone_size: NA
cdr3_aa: CASRTDAWVNYGYTF
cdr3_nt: TGTGCCAGCAGGACCGACGCCTGGGTTAACTATGGCTACACCTTC

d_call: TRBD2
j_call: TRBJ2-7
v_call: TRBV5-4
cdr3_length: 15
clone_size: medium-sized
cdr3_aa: CASSNPGEGNHEQYF
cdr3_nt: TGTGCCAGCAGCAACCCTGGGGAGGGAAACCACGAGCAGTACTTC

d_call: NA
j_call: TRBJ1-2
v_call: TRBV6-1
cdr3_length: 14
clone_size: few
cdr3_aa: CASSEAGTGYGYTF
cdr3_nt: TGTGCCAGCAGTGAAGCCGGGACTGGCTATGGCTACACCTTC

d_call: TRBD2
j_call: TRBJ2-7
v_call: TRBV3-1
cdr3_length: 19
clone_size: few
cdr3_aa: CASSQDPLGSSGPSYEQYF
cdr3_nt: TGTGCCAGCAGCCAAGATCCCCTGGGTTCTAGCGGGCCCTCCTACGAGCAGTACTTC

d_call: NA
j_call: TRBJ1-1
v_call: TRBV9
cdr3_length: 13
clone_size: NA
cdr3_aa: CASSGASNTEAFF
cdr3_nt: TGTGCCAGCAGCGGCGCCTCGAACACTGAAGCTTTCTTT

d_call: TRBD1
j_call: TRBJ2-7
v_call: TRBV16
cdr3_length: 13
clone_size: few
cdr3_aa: CASRPGTGYEQYF
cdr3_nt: TGTGCCAGCAGACCCGGGACAGGCTACGAGCAGTACTTC

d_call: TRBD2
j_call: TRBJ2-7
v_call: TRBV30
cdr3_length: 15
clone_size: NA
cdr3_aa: CAWSALAGATYEQYF
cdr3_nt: TGTGCCTGGAGTGCTTTAGCGGGGGCAACCTACGAGCAGTACTTC

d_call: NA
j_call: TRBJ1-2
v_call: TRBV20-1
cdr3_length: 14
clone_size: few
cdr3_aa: CSARETLNDYGYTF
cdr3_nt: TGCAGTGCTAGAGAAACCCTAAATGACTATGGCTACACCTTC

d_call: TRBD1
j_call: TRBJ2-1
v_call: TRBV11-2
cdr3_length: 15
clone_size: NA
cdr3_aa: CASSFTGDGINEQFF
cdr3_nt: TGTGCCAGCAGCTTCACAGGGGACGGGATCAATGAGCAGTTCTTC

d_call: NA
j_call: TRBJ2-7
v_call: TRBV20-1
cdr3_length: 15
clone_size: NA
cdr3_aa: CSASSGPQGGYEQYF
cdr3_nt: TGCAGTGCGAGCTCCGGGCCCCAGGGGGGCTACGAGCAGTACTTC

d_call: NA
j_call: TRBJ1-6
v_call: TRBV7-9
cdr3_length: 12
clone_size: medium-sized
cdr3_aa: CASSPNNSPLHF
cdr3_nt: TGTGCCAGCAGCCCCAATAATTCACCCCTCCACTTT

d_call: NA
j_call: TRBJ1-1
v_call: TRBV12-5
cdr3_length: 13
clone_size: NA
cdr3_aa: CASATQGGAEAFF
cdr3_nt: TGTGCTAGTGCCACTCAGGGTGGGGCTGAAGCTTTCTTT

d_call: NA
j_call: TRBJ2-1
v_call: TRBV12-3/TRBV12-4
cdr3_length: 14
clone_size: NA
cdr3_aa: CASSFGLGVGVVFF
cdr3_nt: TGTGCCAGCAGTTTTGGGTTGGGGGTGGGTGTGGTGTTCTTC

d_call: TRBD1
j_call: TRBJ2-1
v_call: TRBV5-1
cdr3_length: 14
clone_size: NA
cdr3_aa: CASSLGQGAFEQFF
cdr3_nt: TGCGCCAGCAGCTTGGGACAGGGGGCGTTCGAGCAGTTCTTC

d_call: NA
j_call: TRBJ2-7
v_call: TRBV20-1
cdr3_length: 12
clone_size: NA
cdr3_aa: CSASTGVDEQYF
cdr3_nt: TGCAGTGCTAGCACGGGAGTGGACGAGCAGTACTTC

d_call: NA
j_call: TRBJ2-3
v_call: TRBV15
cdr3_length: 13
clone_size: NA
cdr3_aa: CATSVVSTDTQYF
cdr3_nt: TGTGCCACCAGCGTCGTCAGCACAGATACGCAGTATTTT

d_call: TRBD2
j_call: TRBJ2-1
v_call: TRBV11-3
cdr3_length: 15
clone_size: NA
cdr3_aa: CASGPGLPRYNEQFF
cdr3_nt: TGTGCCAGCGGCCCGGGACTACCTAGATACAATGAGCAGTTCTTC

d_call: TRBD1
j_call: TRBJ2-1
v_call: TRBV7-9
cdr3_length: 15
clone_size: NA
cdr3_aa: CASSRDRGLYNEQFF
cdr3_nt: TGTGCCAGCAGCCGTGACAGGGGTCTCTACAATGAGCAGTTCTTC

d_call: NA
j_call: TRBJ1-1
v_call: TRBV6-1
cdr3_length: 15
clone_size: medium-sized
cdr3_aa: CASSSPGTRNTEAFF
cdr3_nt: TGTGCCAGCAGTTCGCCCGGGACAAGGAACACTGAAGCTTTCTTT

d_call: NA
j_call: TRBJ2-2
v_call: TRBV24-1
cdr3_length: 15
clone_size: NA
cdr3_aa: CATSDLRGVAGELFF
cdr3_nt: TGTGCCACCAGTGATTTGAGGGGAGTGGCCGGGGAGCTGTTTTTT

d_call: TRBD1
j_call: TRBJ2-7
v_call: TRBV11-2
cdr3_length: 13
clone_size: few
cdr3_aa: CASSTRQGHEQYF
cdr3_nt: TGTGCCAGCAGCACCAGACAGGGCCACGAGCAGTACTTC

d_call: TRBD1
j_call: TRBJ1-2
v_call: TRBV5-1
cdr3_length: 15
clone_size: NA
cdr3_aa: CASSLEPGTAYGYTF
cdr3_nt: TGCGCCAGCAGCTTGGAACCGGGGACAGCCTATGGCTACACCTTC

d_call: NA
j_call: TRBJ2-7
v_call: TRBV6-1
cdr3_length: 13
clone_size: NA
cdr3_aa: CASIGGTDYEQYF
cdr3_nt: TGTGCCAGCATTGGCGGGACAGACTACGAGCAGTACTTC

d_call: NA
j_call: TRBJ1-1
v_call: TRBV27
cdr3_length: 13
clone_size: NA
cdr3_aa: CASSSGQNTEAFF
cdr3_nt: TGTGCCAGCAGTTCGGGACAGAACACTGAAGCTTTCTTT

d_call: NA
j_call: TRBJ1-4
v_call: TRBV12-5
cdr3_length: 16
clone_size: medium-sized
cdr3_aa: CASGSPLNGGFEKLFF
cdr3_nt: TGTGCTAGTGGTTCACCTTTAAATGGGGGGTTTGAAAAACTGTTTTTT

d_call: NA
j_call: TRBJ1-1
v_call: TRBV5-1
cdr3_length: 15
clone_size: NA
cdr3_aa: CASSLGGAINTEAFF
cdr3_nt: TGCGCCAGCAGCTTGGGCGGAGCGATCAACACTGAAGCTTTCTTT

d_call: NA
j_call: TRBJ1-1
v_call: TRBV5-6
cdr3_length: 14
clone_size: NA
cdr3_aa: CASSLVVGSTEAFF
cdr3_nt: TGTGCCAGCAGCTTGGTGGTGGGGAGCACTGAAGCTTTCTTT

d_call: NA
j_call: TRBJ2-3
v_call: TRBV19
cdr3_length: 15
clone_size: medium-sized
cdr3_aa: CASSIQVSSTDTQYF
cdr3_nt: TGTGCCAGTAGTATACAGGTCTCTAGCACAGATACGCAGTATTTT

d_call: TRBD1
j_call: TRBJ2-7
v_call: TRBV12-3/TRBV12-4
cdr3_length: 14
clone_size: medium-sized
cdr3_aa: CASRGGQDPYEQYF
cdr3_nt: TGTGCCAGCAGAGGGGGACAGGACCCCTACGAGCAGTACTTC

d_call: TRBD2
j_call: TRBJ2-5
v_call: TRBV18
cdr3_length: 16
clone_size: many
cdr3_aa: CASSQLPRGGQETQYF
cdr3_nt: TGTGCCAGCTCACAACTCCCCCGGGGGGGCCAAGAGACCCAGTACTTC

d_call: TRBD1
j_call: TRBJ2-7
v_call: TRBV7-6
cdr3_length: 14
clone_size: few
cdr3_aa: CASSSGQGTYEQYF
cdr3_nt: TGTGCCAGCAGCTCTGGACAGGGAACCTACGAGCAGTACTTC

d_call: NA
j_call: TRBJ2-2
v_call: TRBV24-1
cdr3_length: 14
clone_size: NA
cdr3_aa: CATSEDSPTGELFF
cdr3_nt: TGTGCCACCAGTGAAGACAGTCCCACCGGGGAGCTGTTTTTT